This T cell receptor beta chain was observed in a study of blood T cell repertoires in COVID-19. Produced via immunoSEQ multiplex PCR; TCRdb's table is partial and in-frame only. The table lists about 220,000 clones, over 70% of them singletons, with approximately 7.2% in the top ten. The CDR3 totals 16 residues. The J segment lost 5 bases and the V segment lost 2 bases, leaving 9 bases of the junction unmatched. Germline V CDR1 and CDR2: LGHNT, FRNRAP. The material sequenced was peripheral blood. The origin of this receptor is a woman aged 70-85 years with acute or convalescent COVID-19. The V call is TRBV12-5, the J call TRBJ2-3; 8 bases are shared with TRBD2. The CDR3 nucleotides are TGTGCTAGTGGTTTGCCGGGGGGGCGAATTTTAGATACGCAGTATTTT. Translated, it gives CASGLPGGRILDTQYF.